The T cell receptor beta chain described here comes from a study of shared clonotypes between healthy human individuals. Some clones are missing from TCRdb's copy, which holds only in-frame ones; the method was immunoSEQ multiplex PCR. The sample has 2 million or so clones; about 94% are singletons. From germline, CDR1 is SGHAT and CDR2 FQNNGV. This CDR3 has 15 residues. V was clipped by 4 bases and J by 6 bases; unmatched bases: 8. Cells designated naive CD8 were CD45RO-negative and were positively selected for CCR7, with terminally differentiated effector memory CD45RA+ cells excluded. The chain carries TRBV11-2 and TRBJ2-1, with 8 bases identical to TRBD1. This TCR derives from a man aged 18 to 30 in good health. Sequenced: naive CD8+ T cells sorted from blood. The CDR3 protein is CASSSPGGAGNEQFF. CDR3 DNA: TGTGCCAGCAGCTCCCCAGGGGGCGCGGGCAATGAGCAGTTCTTC.